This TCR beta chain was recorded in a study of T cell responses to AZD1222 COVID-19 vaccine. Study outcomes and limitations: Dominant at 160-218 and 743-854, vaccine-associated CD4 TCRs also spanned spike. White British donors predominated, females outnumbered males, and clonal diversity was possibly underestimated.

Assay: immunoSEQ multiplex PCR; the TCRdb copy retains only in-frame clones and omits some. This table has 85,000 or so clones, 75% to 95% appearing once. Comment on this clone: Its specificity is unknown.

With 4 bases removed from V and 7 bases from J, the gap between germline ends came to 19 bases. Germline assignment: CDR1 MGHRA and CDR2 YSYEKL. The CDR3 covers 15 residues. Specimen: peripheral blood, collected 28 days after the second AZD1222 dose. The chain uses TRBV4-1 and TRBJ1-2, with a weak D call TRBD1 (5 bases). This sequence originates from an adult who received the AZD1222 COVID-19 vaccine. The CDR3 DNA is TGCGCCAGCAGCCTGGACGACCGACAGCTTGTTGGCTACACCTTC. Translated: CASSLDDRQLVGYTF.